The 15 T cell receptor beta chains given below trace back to one sample, sequenced in a study of memory CD4+ T cells and cytomegalovirus serostatus (dated by TCRdb to the late 2010s). The method was the immunoSEQ multiplex PCR assay. In TCRdb, the immuneACCESS table is reduced to in-frame sequences with V and J assigned. These tables do not hold every clone; where another copy was compared, an unresolved V gene accounts for under half, and the others remain unexplained. The sample table records about 50,000 clones; around 78% of these occur just once. The ten largest clones represent 0.78% of the sample. A FACSAria II was used to sort memory CD4+ T cells, defined as single viable CD3+CD4+CD8-CD45RO+ cells. The sample taken for sequencing was memory CD4+ T cells from blood. The receptors shown here come from an adult in good health and CMV-seronegative.

The V gene is TRBV5-4, the J gene TRBJ2-7, with D perhaps assigned TRBD1 or TRBD2 (5 bases each). V was cut by 9 bases and J by 5 bases, with 21 bases left in between. The length of the CDR3 is 14 residues. Germline V gene sequence: CDR1 SGHNT, CDR2 YYREEE (reference sequence). The CDR3 is CATFGQGLGDEQYF. In DNA form, the CDR3 reads TGTGCCACCTTTGGGCAGGGTCTCGGGGACGAGCAGTACTTC.

This sequence joins TRBV29-1 and TRBJ1-2, with D tentatively TRBD1 (5 bases). Trimming left V 1 base short and J 4 bases short, with 13 bases between. The germline gives CDR1 SQVTM, CDR2 ANQGSEA. The CDR3 extends over 14 amino acids. CDR3 sequence (DNA): TGCAGCGTTGAAGCAGGGATTCCCTTCTATGGCTACACCTTC. Protein sequence: CSVEAGIPFYGYTF.

The chain employs TRBV6-6 and TRBJ2-3; no reliable D call. The CDR3 length is 15 residues. With 7 bases removed from V and 6 bases from J, the gap between germline ends came to 20 bases. Per germline, CDR1 MNHNY and CDR2 SVGAGI (reference sequence). In nucleotides, the CDR3 is TGTGCCAGCACCACCGGAAACCGGATCCCCGATACGCAGTATTTT. Amino acid sequence: CASTTGNRIPDTQYF.

This clone has just one count. The V call is TRBV7-9, the J call TRBJ1-4; D is possibly TRBD1 (6 bases). The CDR3 extends over 14 amino acids. V was trimmed by 0 bases and J by 8 bases, leaving 10 bases between them. The germline gives CDR1 SEHNR, CDR2 FQNEAQ (reference sequence). CDR3 coding DNA: TGTGCCAGCAGCTTAGCCCAACAGGGAGAAAAACTGTTTTTT. Amino acids: CASSLAQQGEKLFF.

By its share, this clone is medium-sized. V usage is TRBV5-1 and J usage is TRBJ2-7; D is possibly TRBD1 (6 bases). The ends were cut back, 0 bases at V and 2 bases at J, with 9 bases in the middle. The CDR3 contains 14 residues. CDR1 and CDR2 from the germline V gene are SGHRS and YFSETQ. The CDR3 spells CASSLVGQAYEQYF. The CDR3 nucleotides are TGCGCCAGCAGCTTGGTGGGACAAGCCTACGAGCAGTACTTC.

This clone was observed once. This chain joins TRBV7-2 and TRBJ2-5; D is uncertain. V shed 1 base and J shed 0 bases, with 15 bases lying between them. The CDR3 has 17 amino acids. In germline, CDR1 is SGHTA, CDR2 FQGNSA. The CDR3: CASSLGLSISYQETQYF. CDR3 in DNA: TGTGCCAGCAGCTTAGGCCTCTCCATTTCGTACCAAGAGACCCAGTACTTC.

This chain uses TRBV6-5 with TRBJ1-2, with D perhaps TRBD1 (5 bases). The germline CDR1 and CDR2 sequences are MNHEY and SVGAGI. Trimming cost V 6 bases and J 4 bases, with 12 bases left between them. This CDR3 is 13 amino acids long. In DNA form, the CDR3 reads TGTGCCAGCAGCCAGGGACGGTCCTATGGCTACACCTTC. Amino acid sequence: CASSQGRSYGYTF.

CDR3 amino acids: CASSSYSGHQETQYF. In nucleotides, the CDR3 is TGTGCCAGCAGTTCCTATTCAGGCCACCAAGAGACCCAGTACTTC. The chain links TRBV27 to TRBJ2-5; D gene unclear. This CDR3 is 15 amino acids long. CDR1 and CDR2 from the germline V gene are MNHEY and SMNVEV (reference sequence). Deletions cut 4 bases from V and 0 bases from J, with 12 bases between.

The gene calls are TRBV12-2 and TRBJ2-3; the table's D call, TRBD2, was not checked against the DNA. TRBV12-2 is classified as a pseudogene. The CDR3 consists of 20 residues. The chain's CDR3 is CASRKRGLAGPSGGTDTQYF. The DNA of the CDR3 is TGTGCAAGTCGCAAGAGAGGGTTAGCGGGCCCCTCGGGGGGCACAGATACGCAGTATTTT.

The chain employs TRBV15 and TRBJ2-7, with TRBD1 identical over 8 bases. The junction had 4 bases not matched to a gene; V was cut back by 0 bases and J by 3 bases. The CDR3 extends over 15 amino acids. Germline CDR1 and CDR2: LNHNV and YYDKDF (reference sequence). The CDR3 region has the DNA TGTGCCACCAGCAGAGATCAGGGGGCCCTCTACGAGCAGTACTTC. This translates into CATSRDQGALYEQYF.

The rearrangement links TRBV15 to TRBJ1-4, with 8 nucleotides matching TRBD1. The CDR3 runs 17 residues. V was pared by 8 bases and J by 0 bases, with 11 bases of the junction left unmatched. The V gene's germline CDR1 is LNHNV and CDR2 YYDKDF (reference sequence). The DNA for the CDR3 is TGTGCCACCTCCTCTATGGACAGGGCGGCAACTAATGAAAAACTGTTTTTT. The encoded protein is CATSSMDRAATNEKLFF.

The rearrangement links TRBV5-1 to TRBJ1-2; D is uncertain. The V gene lost 1 base and the J gene lost 2 bases, with 9 bases spanning the gap. Per germline, CDR1 SGHRS and CDR2 YFSETQ. This CDR3 region has 14 residues. The CDR3 DNA follows: TGCGCCAGCAGCTTGCGGGGAGAGAACTATGGCTACACCTTC. Translating gives CASSLRGENYGYTF.

The CDR3 DNA sequence: TGTGCCAGCAGCCCGGACCTAGGGGCCAACGTCCTGACTTTC. Translating it yields CASSPDLGANVLTF. The chain carries TRBV6-5 and TRBJ2-6; D call uncertain. The germline V and J ends were trimmed by 6 bases and 4 bases, with 10 bases remaining between them. The germline V gene has CDR1 MNHEY and CDR2 SVGAGI. The CDR3 sequence is 14 residues long.

The rearrangement joins TRBV5-1 to TRBJ1-2; 8 nucleotides align to TRBD1. Unmatched junction bases numbered 7, after V lost 2 bases and J lost 4 bases. Germline CDR1 SGHRS, CDR2 YFSETQ. The CDR3 spans 15 residues. DNA for the CDR3: TGCGCCAGCAGCTTCGACCTCAGGGGGCCCTATGGCTACACCTTC. Translation: CASSFDLRGPYGYTF.

This clone showed up just once. The chain recombines TRBV4-2 with TRBJ1-2; D might be TRBD1 (6 bases). V was cut by 3 bases and J by 7 bases, with 15 bases left in between. The CDR3 is made up of 14 amino acids. Per the germline V gene, CDR1 is LGHNA and CDR2 is YNFKEQ. CDR3 bases: TGTGCCAGCAGCCAGTCGGAGGGGGAGGCTGGCTACACCTTC. Its protein is CASSQSEGEAGYTF.